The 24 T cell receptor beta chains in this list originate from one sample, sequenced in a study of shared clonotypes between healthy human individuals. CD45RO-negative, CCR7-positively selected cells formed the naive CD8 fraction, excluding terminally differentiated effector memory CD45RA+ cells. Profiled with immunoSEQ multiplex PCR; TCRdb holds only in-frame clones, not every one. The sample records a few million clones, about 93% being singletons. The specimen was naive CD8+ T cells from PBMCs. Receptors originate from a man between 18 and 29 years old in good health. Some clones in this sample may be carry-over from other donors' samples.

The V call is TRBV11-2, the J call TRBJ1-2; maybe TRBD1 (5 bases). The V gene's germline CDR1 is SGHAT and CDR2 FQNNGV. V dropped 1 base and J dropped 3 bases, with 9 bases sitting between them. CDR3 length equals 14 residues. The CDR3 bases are TGTGCCAGCAGCTTAGGTGCGGGGGACTATGGCTACACCTTC. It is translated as CASSLGAGDYGYTF.

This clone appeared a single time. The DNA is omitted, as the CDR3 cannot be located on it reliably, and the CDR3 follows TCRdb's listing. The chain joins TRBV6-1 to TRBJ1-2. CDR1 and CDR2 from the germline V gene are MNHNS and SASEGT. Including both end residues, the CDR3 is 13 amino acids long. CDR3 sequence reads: CASSDFRGWGYTF.

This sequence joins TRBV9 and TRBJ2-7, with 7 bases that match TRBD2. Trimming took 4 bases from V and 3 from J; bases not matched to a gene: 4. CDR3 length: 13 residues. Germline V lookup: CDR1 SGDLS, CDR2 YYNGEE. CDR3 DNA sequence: TGTGCCAGCAGCTCCCGGGACTACTACGAGCAGTACTTC. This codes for CASSSRDYYEQYF. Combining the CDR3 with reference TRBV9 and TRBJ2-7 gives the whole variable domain DSGVTQTPKHLITATGQRVTLRCSPRSGDLSVYWYQQSLDQGLQFLIQYYNGEERAKGNILERFSAQQFPDLHSELNLSSLELGDSALYFCASSSRDYYEQYFGPGTRLTVT.

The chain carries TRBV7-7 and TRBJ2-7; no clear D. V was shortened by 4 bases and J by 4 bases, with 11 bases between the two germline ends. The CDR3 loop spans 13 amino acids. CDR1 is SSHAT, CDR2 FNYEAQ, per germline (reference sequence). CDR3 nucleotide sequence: TGTGCCAGCAGCTCTGAGATATCGTACGAGCAGTACTTC. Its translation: CASSSEISYEQYF.

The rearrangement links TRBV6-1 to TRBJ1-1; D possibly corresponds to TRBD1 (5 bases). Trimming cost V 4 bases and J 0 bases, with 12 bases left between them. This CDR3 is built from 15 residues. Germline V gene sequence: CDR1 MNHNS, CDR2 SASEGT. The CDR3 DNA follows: TGTGCCAGCAGTGTGTTTCGGACACTGAACACTGAAGCTTTCTTT. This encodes CASSVFRTLNTEAFF.

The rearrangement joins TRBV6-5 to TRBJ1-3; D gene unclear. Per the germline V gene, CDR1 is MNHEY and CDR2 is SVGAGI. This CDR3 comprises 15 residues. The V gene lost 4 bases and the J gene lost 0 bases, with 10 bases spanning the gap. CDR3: CASSSATVSGNTIYF. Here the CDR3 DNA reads TGTGCCAGCAGTTCCGCGACCGTCTCTGGAAACACCATATATTTT.

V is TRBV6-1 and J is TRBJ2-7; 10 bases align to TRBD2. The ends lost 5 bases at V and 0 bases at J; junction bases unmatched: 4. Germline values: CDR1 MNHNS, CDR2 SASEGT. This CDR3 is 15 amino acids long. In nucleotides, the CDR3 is TGTGCCAGCAGTCTAGCGGGGGATCTCTCCTACGAGCAGTACTTC. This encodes CASSLAGDLSYEQYF.

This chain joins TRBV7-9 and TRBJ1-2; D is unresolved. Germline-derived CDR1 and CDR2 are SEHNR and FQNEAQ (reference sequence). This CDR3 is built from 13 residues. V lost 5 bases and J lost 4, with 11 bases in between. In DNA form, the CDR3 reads TGTGCCAGCAGCCCTGCCGGGTCCTATGGCTACACCTTC. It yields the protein CASSPAGSYGYTF.

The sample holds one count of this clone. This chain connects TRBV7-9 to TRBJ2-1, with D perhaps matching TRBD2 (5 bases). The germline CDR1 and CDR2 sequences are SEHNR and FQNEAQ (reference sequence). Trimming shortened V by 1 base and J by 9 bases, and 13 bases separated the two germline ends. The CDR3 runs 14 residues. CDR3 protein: CASSLGGLGGEQFF. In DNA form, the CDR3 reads TGTGCCAGCAGCTTAGGCGGTTTAGGAGGTGAGCAGTTCTTC.

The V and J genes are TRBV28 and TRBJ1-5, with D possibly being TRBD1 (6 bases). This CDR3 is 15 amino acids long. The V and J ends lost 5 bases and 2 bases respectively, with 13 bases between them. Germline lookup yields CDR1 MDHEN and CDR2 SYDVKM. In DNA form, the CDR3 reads TGTGCCAGCAGTGCACAGGGCACGGGCAATCAGCCCCAGCATTTT. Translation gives CASSAQGTGNQPQHF.

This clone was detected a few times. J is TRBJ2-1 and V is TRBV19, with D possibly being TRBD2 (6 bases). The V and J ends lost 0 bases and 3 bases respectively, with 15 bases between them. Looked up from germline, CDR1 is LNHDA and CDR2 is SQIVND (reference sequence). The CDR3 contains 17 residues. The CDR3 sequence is CASSIDPPGAIYNEQFF. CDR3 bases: TGTGCCAGTAGTATAGATCCACCGGGAGCTATCTACAATGAGCAGTTCTTC.

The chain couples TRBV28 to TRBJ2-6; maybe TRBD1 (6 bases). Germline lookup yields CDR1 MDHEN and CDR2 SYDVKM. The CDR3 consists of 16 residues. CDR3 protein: CAIAPTGLTGANVLTF. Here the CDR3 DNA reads TGTGCTATCGCTCCGACAGGTCTCACTGGGGCCAACGTCCTGACTTTC.

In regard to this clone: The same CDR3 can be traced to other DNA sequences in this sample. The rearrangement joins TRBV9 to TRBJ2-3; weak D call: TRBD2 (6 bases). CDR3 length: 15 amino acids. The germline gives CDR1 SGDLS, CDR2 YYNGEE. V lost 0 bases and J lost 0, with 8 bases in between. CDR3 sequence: CASSVGLASTDTQYF. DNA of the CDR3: TGTGCCAGCAGCGTAGGGCTAGCGAGCACAGATACGCAGTATTTT.

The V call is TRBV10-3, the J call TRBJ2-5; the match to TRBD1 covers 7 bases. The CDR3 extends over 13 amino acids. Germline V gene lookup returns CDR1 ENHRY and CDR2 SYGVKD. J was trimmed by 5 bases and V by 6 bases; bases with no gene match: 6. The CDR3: CAISLGGRETQYF. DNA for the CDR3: TGTGCCATCAGCCTAGGGGGCAGGGAGACCCAGTACTTC.

CDR3 sequence reads: CASSPHGGRGPYEQYF. DNA of the CDR3: TGTGCCAGCAGCCCGCACGGAGGGAGGGGGCCCTACGAGCAGTACTTC. The V gene is TRBV11-3, the J gene TRBJ2-7; D is perhaps TRBD1 or TRBD2 (7 bases each). Germline CDR1 SGHNT, CDR2 YENEEA. V shed 5 bases and J shed 2 bases, with 19 bases lying between them. The CDR3 length is 16 residues.

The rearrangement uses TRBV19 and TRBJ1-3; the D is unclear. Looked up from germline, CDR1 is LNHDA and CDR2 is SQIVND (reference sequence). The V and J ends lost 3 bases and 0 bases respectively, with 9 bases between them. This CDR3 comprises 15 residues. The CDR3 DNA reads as TGTGCCAGTAGTATCACACAGTCCTCTGGAAACACCATATATTTT. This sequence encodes CASSITQSSGNTIYF. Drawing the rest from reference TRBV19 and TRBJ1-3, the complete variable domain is DGGITQSPKYLFRKEGQNVTLSCEQNLNHDAMYWYRQDPGQGLRLIYYSQIVNDFQKGDIAEGYSVSREKKESFPLTVTSAQKNPTAFYLCASSITQSSGNTIYFGEGSWLTVV.

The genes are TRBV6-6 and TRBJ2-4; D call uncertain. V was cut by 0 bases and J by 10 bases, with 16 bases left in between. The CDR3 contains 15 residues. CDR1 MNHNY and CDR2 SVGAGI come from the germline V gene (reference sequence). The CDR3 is CASSYSAQPVGIQYF. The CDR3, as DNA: TGTGCCAGCAGTTACTCGGCACAGCCTGTCGGGATTCAGTACTTC.

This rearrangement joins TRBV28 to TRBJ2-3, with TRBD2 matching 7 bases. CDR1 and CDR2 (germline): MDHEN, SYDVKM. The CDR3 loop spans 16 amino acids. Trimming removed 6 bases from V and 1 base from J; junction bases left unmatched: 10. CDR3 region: CASRGLRAGGTDTQYF. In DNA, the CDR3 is TGTGCCAGCAGGGGTCTCCGTGCGGGAGGCACAGATACGCAGTATTTT. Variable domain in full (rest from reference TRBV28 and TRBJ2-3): DVKVTQSSRYLVKRTGEKVFLECVQDMDHENMFWYRQDPGLGLRLIYFSYDVKMKEKGDIPEGYSVSREKKERFSLILESASTNQTSMYLCASRGLRAGGTDTQYFGPGTRLTVL.

The CDR3 sequence: CASSLGRDTQYF. CDR3 sequence (DNA): TGTGCCAGCAGCTTAGGCCGAGATACGCAGTATTTT. The rearrangement links TRBV13 to TRBJ2-3, with D uncertain. In germline, CDR1 is PRHDT, CDR2 FYEKMQ (reference sequence). The V and J ends lost 0 bases and 5 bases respectively, with 3 bases between them. This CDR3 spans 12 amino acids.

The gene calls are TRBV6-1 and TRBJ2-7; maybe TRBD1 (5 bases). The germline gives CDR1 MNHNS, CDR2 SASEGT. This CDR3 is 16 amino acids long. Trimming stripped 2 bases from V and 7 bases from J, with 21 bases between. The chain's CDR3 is CASSEKGRARSSEQYF. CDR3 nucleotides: TGTGCCAGCAGTGAAAAGGGCAGGGCAAGGTCGTCAGAGCAGTACTTC.

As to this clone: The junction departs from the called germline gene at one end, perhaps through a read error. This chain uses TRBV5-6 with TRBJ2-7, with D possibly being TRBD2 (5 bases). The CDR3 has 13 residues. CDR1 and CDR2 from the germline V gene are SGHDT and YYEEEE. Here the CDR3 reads CASSFGVPSRENF. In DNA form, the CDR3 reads TGTGCCAGCAGCTTTGGAGTCCCCTCGAGGGAAAACTTC.

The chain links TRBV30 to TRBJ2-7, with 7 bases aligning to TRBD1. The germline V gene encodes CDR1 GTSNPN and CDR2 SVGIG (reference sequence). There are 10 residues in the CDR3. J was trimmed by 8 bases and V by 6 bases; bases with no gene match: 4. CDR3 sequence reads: CACRDSQQYF. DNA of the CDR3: TGTGCCTGCAGGGACAGCCAGCAGTACTTC. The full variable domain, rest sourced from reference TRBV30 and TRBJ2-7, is SQTIHQWPATLVQPVGSPLSLECTVEGTSNPNLYWYRQAAGRGLQLLFYSVGIGQISSEVPQNLSASRPQDRQFILSSKKLLLSDSGFYLCACRDSQQYFGPGTRLTVT.

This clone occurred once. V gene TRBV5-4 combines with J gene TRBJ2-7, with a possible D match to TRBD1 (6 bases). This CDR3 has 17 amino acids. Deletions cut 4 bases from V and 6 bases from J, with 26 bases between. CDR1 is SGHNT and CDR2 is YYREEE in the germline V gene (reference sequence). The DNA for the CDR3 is TGTGCCAGCAGCCCGGAGGCAGGGGCCCCACCCACCGCCGAGCAGTACTTC. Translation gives CASSPEAGAPPTAEQYF.

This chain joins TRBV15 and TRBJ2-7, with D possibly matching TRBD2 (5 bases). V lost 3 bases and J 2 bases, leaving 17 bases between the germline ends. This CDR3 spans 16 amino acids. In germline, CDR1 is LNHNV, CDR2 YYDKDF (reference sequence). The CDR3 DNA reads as TGTGCCACCAGCAGGCCCGGAACTAGGGTGCCCTACGAGCAGTACTTC. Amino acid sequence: CATSRPGTRVPYEQYF. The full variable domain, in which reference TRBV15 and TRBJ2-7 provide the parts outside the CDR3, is DAMVIQNPRYQVTQFGKPVTLSCSQTLNHNVMYWYQQKSSQAPKLLFHYYDKDFNNEADTPDNFQSRRPNTSFCFLDIRSPGLGDTAMYLCATSRPGTRVPYEQYFGPGTRLTVT.